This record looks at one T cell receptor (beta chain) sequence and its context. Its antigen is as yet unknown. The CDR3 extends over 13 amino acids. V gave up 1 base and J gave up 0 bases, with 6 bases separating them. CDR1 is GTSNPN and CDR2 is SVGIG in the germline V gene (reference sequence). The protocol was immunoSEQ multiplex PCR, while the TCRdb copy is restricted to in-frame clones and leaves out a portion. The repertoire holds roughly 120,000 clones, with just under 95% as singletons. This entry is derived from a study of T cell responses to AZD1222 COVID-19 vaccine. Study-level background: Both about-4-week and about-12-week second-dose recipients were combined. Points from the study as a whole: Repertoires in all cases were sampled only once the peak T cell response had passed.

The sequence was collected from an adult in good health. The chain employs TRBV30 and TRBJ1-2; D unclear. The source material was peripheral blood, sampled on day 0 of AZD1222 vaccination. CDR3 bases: TGTGCCTGGAGTGGCCTAGCTAACTATGGCTACACCTTC. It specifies CAWSGLANYGYTF.